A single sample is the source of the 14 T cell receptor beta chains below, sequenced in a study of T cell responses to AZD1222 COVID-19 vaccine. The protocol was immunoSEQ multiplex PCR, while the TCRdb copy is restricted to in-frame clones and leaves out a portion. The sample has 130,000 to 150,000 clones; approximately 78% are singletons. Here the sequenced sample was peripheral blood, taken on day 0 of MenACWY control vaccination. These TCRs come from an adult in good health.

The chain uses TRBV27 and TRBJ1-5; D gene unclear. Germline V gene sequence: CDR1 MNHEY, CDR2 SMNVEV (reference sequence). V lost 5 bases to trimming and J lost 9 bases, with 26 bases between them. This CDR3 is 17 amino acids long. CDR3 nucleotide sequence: TGTGCCAGCAGTCGAGAGGGAAAACGGAACCTCGGTATGCCCCAGCATTTT. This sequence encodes CASSREGKRNLGMPQHF.

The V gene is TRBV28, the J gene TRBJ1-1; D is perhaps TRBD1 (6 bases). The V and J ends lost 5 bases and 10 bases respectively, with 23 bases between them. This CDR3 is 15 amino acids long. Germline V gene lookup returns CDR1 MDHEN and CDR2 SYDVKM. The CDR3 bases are TGTGCCAGCAGTATCCCGGGGGGGCCCTTTCTAGGAGCTTTCTTT. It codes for CASSIPGGPFLGAFF.

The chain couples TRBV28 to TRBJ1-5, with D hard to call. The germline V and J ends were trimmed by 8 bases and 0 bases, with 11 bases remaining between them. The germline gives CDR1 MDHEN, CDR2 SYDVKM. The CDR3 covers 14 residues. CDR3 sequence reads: CASYISGSNQPQHF. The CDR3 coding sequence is TGTGCCAGCTATATCAGTGGTAGCAATCAGCCCCAGCATTTT.

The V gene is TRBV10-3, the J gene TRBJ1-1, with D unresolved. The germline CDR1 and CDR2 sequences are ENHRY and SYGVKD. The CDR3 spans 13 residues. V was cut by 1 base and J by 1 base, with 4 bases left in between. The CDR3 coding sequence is TGTGCCATCAGTGAGTTGGCGAACACTGAAGCTTTCTTT. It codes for CAISELANTEAFF.

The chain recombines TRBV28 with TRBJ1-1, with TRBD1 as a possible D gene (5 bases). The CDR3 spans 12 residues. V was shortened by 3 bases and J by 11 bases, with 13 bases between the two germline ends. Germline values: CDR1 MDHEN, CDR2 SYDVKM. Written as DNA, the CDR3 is TGTGCCAGCAGTTTGTCAGGGAGGGTCGCTTTCTTT. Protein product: CASSLSGRVAFF.

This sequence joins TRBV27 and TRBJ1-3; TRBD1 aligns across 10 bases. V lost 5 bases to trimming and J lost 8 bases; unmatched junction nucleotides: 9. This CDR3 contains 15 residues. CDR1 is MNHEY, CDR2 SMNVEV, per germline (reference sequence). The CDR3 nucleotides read TGTGCCAGCAGTCCGACAGGGGGCGGTTCAGACACCATATATTTT. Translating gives CASSPTGGGSDTIYF.

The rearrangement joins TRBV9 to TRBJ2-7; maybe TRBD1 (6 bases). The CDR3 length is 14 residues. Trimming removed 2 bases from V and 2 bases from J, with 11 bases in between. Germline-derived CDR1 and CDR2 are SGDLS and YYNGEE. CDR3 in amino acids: CASSVDSLPYEQYF. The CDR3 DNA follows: TGTGCCAGCAGCGTGGACAGTCTACCCTACGAGCAGTACTTC.

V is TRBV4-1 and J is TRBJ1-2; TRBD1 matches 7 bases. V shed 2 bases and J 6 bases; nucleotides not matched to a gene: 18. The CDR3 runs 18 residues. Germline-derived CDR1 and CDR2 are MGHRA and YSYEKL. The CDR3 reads CASSQLLGGTEDLHGYTF. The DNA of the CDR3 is TGCGCCAGCAGCCAACTACTGGGTGGGACAGAAGACTTACATGGCTACACCTTC.

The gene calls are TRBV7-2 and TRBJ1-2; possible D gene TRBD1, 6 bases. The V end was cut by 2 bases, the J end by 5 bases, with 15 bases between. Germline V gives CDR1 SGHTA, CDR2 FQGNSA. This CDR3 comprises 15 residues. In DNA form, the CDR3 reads TGTGCCAGCAGCTTAAGTGCAGGACAGATTTATGGCTACACCTTC. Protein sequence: CASSLSAGQIYGYTF.

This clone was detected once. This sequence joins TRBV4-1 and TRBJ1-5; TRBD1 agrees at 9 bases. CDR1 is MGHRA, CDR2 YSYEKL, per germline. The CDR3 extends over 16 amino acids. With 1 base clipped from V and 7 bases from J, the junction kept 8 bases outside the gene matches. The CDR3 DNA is TGCGCCAGCAGCCAAGGCCAACAGGGGGCTGAGCAGCCCCAGCATTTT. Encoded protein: CASSQGQQGAEQPQHF.

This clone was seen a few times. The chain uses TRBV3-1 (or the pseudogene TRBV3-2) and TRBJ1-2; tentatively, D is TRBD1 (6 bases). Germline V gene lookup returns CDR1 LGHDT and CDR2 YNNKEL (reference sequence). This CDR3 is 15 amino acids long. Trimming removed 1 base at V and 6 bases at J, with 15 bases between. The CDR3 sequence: CASSQGAGGVDGYTF. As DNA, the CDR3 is TGTGCCAGCAGCCAAGGGGCCGGGGGCGTTGATGGCTACACCTTC.

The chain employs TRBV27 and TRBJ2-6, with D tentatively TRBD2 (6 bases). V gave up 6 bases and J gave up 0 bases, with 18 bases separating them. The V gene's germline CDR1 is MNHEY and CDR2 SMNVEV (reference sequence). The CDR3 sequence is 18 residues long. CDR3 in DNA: TGTGCCAGCAGCCTGAGAGGGAGGCCCACCTCTGGGGCCAACGTCCTGACTTTC. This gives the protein CASSLRGRPTSGANVLTF.

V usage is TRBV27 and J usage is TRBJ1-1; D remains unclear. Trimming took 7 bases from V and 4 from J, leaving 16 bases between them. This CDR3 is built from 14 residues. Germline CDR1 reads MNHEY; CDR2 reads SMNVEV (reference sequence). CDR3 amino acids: CASKRRRAATEAFF. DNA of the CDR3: TGTGCCAGCAAAAGACGACGGGCGGCCACTGAAGCTTTCTTT.

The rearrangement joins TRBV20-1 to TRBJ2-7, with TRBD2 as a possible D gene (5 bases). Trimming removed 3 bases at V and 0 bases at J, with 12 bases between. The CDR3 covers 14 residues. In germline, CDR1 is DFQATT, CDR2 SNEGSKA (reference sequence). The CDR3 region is CSASGGPSSYEQYF. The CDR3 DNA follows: TGCAGTGCTAGTGGAGGACCAAGCTCCTACGAGCAGTACTTC.